Listed below are T cell receptor beta chains from one sample, sequenced in a study of T cell repertoires in cytomegalovirus infection. TCRdb passed the reads through MiXCR, listing each CDR3 protein once. The sample holds nearly 550,000 distinct CDR3 sequences, 16% seen once. Sequenced: CD8+ T cells from PBMCs. The receptors were sampled from a human donor in good health (CMV status not recorded). Some clones in this sample may be carry-over from other donors' samples. The CDR3 runs from the conserved cysteine through the conserved F or W. The D gene is left open where the match is weak. The listing skips clone size in some rows; elsewhere it reads once, few, many or a size class.

abundance	v_gene	d_gene	j_gene	CDR3aa	CDR3nt
few	TRBV29-1	NA	TRBJ1-2	CSVEDRRGAGDYGYTF	TGCAGCGTTGAAGATCGTCGGGGAGCGGGGGACTATGGCTACACCTTC
NA	TRBV28	TRBD2	TRBJ2-1	CASSFQEASGYEQFF	TGTGCCAGCAGTTTTCAGGAAGCTAGCGGGTACGAGCAGTTCTTC
few	TRBV2	NA	TRBJ1-5	CASSGVGNQPQHF	TGTGCCAGCAGTGGGGTAGGGAATCAGCCCCAGCATTTT
many	TRBV7-9	NA	TRBJ2-7	CASSPYGTGASEQYF	TGTGCCAGCAGCCCGTATGGGACTGGGGCCTCCGAGCAGTACTTC
NA	TRBV2	NA	TRBJ2-7	CASSEYAGPYEQYF	TGTGCCAGCAGTGAATACGCGGGCCCCTACGAGCAGTACTTC
NA	TRBV19	NA	TRBJ1-5	CASTGPGSSSNQPQHF	TGTGCCAGTACCGGACCGGGTTCTAGTAGCAATCAGCCCCAGCATTTT
NA	TRBV27	TRBD1	TRBJ1-1	CASSLYRGRVDTEAFF	TGTGCCAGCAGTTTATACAGGGGGCGGGTGGACACTGAAGCTTTCTTT
NA	TRBV18	TRBD1	TRBJ2-2	CASSSTGAQNTGELFF	TGTGCCAGCTCATCGACAGGGGCTCAGAACACCGGGGAGCTGTTTTTT
many	TRBV6-1	TRBD1	TRBJ2-3	CASSEATGVSTDTQYF	TGTGCCAGCAGTGAAGCGACAGGGGTGAGCACAGATACGCAGTATTTT
few	TRBV27	TRBD1	TRBJ1-1	CASSTGQQNTEAFF	TGTGCCAGCAGCACGGGACAGCAGAACACTGAAGCTTTCTTT
NA	TRBV14	NA	TRBJ1-6	CASSQVGGYNSPLHF	TGTGCCAGCAGCCAAGTGGGGGGGTATAATTCACCCCTCCACTTT
few	TRBV4-1	TRBD2	TRBJ2-5	CASSQDQASGIQETQYF	TGCGCCAGCAGCCAAGATCAGGCTAGCGGAATACAAGAGACCCAGTACTTC
many	TRBV7-9	NA	TRBJ2-3	CASSLRQDTDTQYF	TGTGCCAGCAGCTTGCGGCAGGACACAGATACGCAGTATTTT
many	TRBV6-6	TRBD2	TRBJ2-1	CASSYSIGGGVVSQFF	TGTGCCAGCAGTTACTCGATCGGCGGGGGGGTGGTGTCGCAGTTCTTC
few	TRBV4-1	TRBD1	TRBJ2-6	CASSPGTGTGANVLTF	TGCGCCAGCAGCCCAGGGACAGGGACTGGGGCCAACGTCCTGACTTTC
NA	TRBV6-6	NA	TRBJ1-1	CASSYQGTYTEAFF	TGTGCCAGCAGTTACCAAGGGACCTACACTGAAGCTTTCTTT
many	TRBV14	TRBD1	TRBJ1-1	CASSPRTGRKEAFF	TGTGCCAGCAGCCCCCGGACAGGGAGGAAGGAAGCTTTCTTT
NA	TRBV7-1	NA	TRBJ2-3	CASLPGVTDTQYF	TGTGCCAGTCTACCGGGGGTCACAGATACGCAGTATTTT
NA	TRBV29-1	NA	TRBJ2-7	CSVEMDEQYF	TGCAGCGTTGAAATGGACGAGCAGTACTTC
few	TRBV9	TRBD1	TRBJ1-2	CASSGETGGFYGYTF	TGTGCCAGCAGCGGCGAAACAGGGGGGTTCTATGGCTACACCTTC
NA	TRBV15	TRBD1	TRBJ1-5	CATSRDLYRGVQPQHF	TGTGCCACCAGCAGAGATCTCTACAGGGGAGTCCAGCCCCAGCATTTT
few	TRBV19	NA	TRBJ1-5	CASSFGLGSNQPQHF	TGTGCCAGTAGTTTTGGGTTGGGGAGCAATCAGCCCCAGCATTTT
many	TRBV4-1	NA	TRBJ2-7	CASSQDTQASSYEQYF	TGCGCCAGCAGCCAAGATACACAGGCAAGCTCCTACGAGCAGTACTTC
NA	TRBV15	NA	TRBJ1-5	CATSSVGQGDNQPQHF	TGTGCCACCAGCAGCGTCGGGCAGGGTGATAATCAGCCCCAGCATTTT
few	TRBV5-4	TRBD1	TRBJ2-5	CATQRTGEAETQYF	TGTGCCACCCAACGGACAGGGGAGGCAGAGACCCAGTACTTC
NA	TRBV10-2	NA	TRBJ2-7	CASIPGTVVNYEQYF	TGCGCCAGCATCCCCGGGACTGTCGTCAACTACGAGCAGTACTTC
few	TRBV29-1	NA	TRBJ2-7	CSVVTGLYEQYF	TGCAGCGTTGTTACGGGATTATACGAGCAGTACTTC
few	TRBV4-1	TRBD1	TRBJ2-6	CASSHPSGGKSSGANVLTF	TGCGCCAGCAGCCACCCCTCAGGGGGCAAATCCTCTGGGGCCAACGTCCTGACTTTC
many	TRBV28	NA	TRBJ1-3	CASSPYREGIGGNTIYF	TGTGCCAGCAGCCCTTACCGGGAGGGGATCGGTGGAAACACCATATATTTT
few	TRBV28	TRBD1	TRBJ1-5	CASTLGGRGNQPQHF	TGTGCCAGCACCTTAGGGGGCCGCGGCAATCAGCCCCAGCATTTT
NA	TRBV28	NA	TRBJ2-1	CASRDSKSSYNEQFF	TGTGCCAGCAGGGATTCTAAAAGCTCCTACAATGAGCAGTTCTTC
many	TRBV19	TRBD1	TRBJ1-1	CASRPSGTGTTNTEAFF	TGTGCCAGTAGACCGTCTGGGACAGGGACTACGAACACTGAAGCTTTCTTT
once	TRBV3-1	TRBD1	TRBJ1-1	CASSQKPGQGTEAFF	TGTGCCAGCAGCCAAAAGCCGGGACAGGGGACTGAAGCTTTCTTT
NA	TRBV27	NA	TRBJ2-2	CASSPLAGAGELFF	TGTGCCAGCAGTCCCCTCGCAGGGGCCGGGGAGCTGTTTTTT
many	TRBV11-2	NA	TRBJ1-1	CASSLDPWTDQNTEAFF	TGTGCCAGCAGCTTAGATCCCTGGACAGATCAGAACACTGAAGCTTTCTTT
NA	TRBV7-2	TRBD1	TRBJ1-2	CASSLGYFTPTGLGSGYTF	TGTGCCAGTAGCTTAGGGTACTTCACTCCGACAGGGTTGGGTAGTGGCTACACCTTC
many	TRBV7-3	NA	TRBJ2-2	CASSLWGSPTGELFF	TGTGCCAGCAGCTTATGGGGCAGTCCAACCGGGGAGCTGTTTTTT
many	TRBV7-3	TRBD2	TRBJ2-7	CASSLGLAGVKEQYF	TGTGCCAGCAGCCTAGGACTAGCGGGAGTAAAGGAGCAGTACTTC
many	TRBV6-5	NA	TRBJ2-3	CASTNRVYTQYF	TGTGCCAGCACTAACAGGGTATATACGCAGTATTTT
NA	TRBV18	NA	TRBJ1-5	CASSPTRDLGNQPQHF	TGTGCCAGCTCACCAACCAGGGATTTAGGCAATCAGCCCCAGCATTTT
few	TRBV6-2/TRBV6-3	TRBD1	TRBJ1-6	CASSPTGDIYNSPLHF	TGTGCCAGCAGTCCGACAGGGGATATCTATAATTCACCCCTCCACTTT
many	TRBV12-3/TRBV12-4	NA	TRBJ1-5	CASTPESPEANQPQHF	TGTGCCAGCACTCCGGAGTCCCCGGAAGCCAATCAGCCCCAGCATTTT
many	TRBV10-3	NA	TRBJ2-1	CAIRLSGQTSYNEQFF	TGTGCCATCAGGCTATCCGGACAGACTTCCTACAATGAGCAGTTCTTC
NA	TRBV27	TRBD1	TRBJ2-7	CASSLSSPGTGVEQYF	TGTGCCAGCAGTTTATCAAGTCCCGGGACAGGGGTCGAGCAGTACTTC
NA	TRBV27	TRBD1	TRBJ2-7	CASSLSRTGLSYEQYF	TGTGCCAGCAGTTTATCGAGGACAGGATTATCTTACGAGCAGTACTTC
NA	TRBV15	NA	TRBJ1-5	CATSRDKGPLQPQHF	TGTGCCACCAGCAGAGATAAGGGCCCCCTCCAGCCCCAGCATTTT